Given below is one T cell receptor (beta chain) in context. What it binds is not known. When the RNA was reverse transcribed, random hexamers were used with an input of roughly 0.45 to 1 ug. TCRdb independently ran MiXCR on the immunoSEQ multiplex PCR reads; one entry per CDR3 protein. The sample contains roughly 80,000 distinct CDR3 sequences, roughly nine tenths of which appear only once. Negative isolation yielded CD4+ and CD8+ T cells, and FACS enriched TEMRA cells. The sample belongs to a study of CD8 T cells in Susac syndrome. Study outcomes and limitations: Acknowledgment was made by the study that its TCR sequencing and HLA analysis involved a relatively small number of individuals.

The origin of this receptor is a human donor with multiple sclerosis. Source material: CD8+ T cells from PBMCs.

The CDR3 protein is CASSPGEFFEPQHF. The CDR3 nucleotides are TGCGCCAGCAGCCCAGGGGAGTTCTTCGAGCCCCAGCATTTT. The gene calls are TRBV4-1 and TRBJ1-5; TRBD1 is a possible D gene (6 bases). The CDR3 is 14 residues long. The V gene's germline CDR1 is MGHRA and CDR2 YSYEKL. The V end lost 4 bases, the J end lost 8 bases, and 15 bases lay between the germline ends.